The 13 T cell receptor beta chains in this list originate from one sample, sequenced in a study of cytomegalovirus exposure and HLA in healthy donors. Sequencing was performed with immunoSEQ multiplex PCR; in TCRdb, only in-frame clones are kept and a portion is missing. The repertoire holds some 110,000 clones, about 84% seen once, with approximately 4.9% in the top ten. The specimen was PBMCs. These receptors were obtained from a man aged 18 to 29 in good health and CMV-seronegative.

This chain joins TRBV9 and TRBJ2-3; 12 bases agree with TRBD2. V dropped 4 bases and J dropped 3; count of bases not matched to a gene: 9. The germline V gene encodes CDR1 SGDLS and CDR2 YYNGEE. The CDR3 contains 17 residues. The CDR3 sequence is CASSFGLAGLGTDTQYF. CDR3 nucleotides: TGTGCCAGCAGCTTCGGACTAGCGGGGCTGGGGACAGATACGCAGTATTTT.

The chain employs TRBV27 and TRBJ2-7; 7 bases fit TRBD1. CDR1 MNHEY and CDR2 SMNVEV come from the germline V gene (reference sequence). V dropped 5 bases and J dropped 3; count of bases not matched to a gene: 13. This CDR3 contains 16 residues. In DNA, the CDR3 is TGTGCCAGCAGTCCCGATCGGACAGGCCTTTACTACGAGCAGTACTTC. Translation: CASSPDRTGLYYEQYF.

The rearrangement links TRBV7-2 to TRBJ1-2, with 7 bases matching TRBD1. The J segment lost 8 bases and the V segment lost 4 bases, leaving 7 bases of the junction unmatched. From germline, CDR1 is SGHTA and CDR2 FQGNSA. This CDR3 contains 13 residues. The DNA of the CDR3 is TGTGCCAGCAGCTCGGGGACAGCCTCAGGCTACACCTTC. This translates into CASSSGTASGYTF.

The DNA for the CDR3 is TGTGCCTGGAGGGAGGGTGGGAGGGAGACCCAGTACTTC. Its protein product is CAWREGGRETQYF. V gene TRBV30 combines with J gene TRBJ2-5, with D possibly matching TRBD2 (6 bases). This CDR3 comprises 13 residues. The germline gives CDR1 GTSNPN, CDR2 SVGIG (reference sequence). V was pared by 3 bases and J by 5 bases, with 13 bases between.

The rearrangement links TRBV5-1 to TRBJ1-1, with 8 bases aligning to TRBD1. The CDR3 totals 16 residues. V shed 2 bases and J 0 bases; nucleotides not matched to a gene: 6. Germline V gives CDR1 SGHRS, CDR2 YFSETQ. The CDR3 DNA is TGCGCCAGCAGCTTTGACGGACAGGGCTTGAACACTGAAGCTTTCTTT. This sequence encodes CASSFDGQGLNTEAFF. Full variable domain (remainder filled in from reference TRBV5-1 and TRBJ1-1): KAGVTQTPRYLIKTRGQQVTLSCSPISGHRSVSWYQQTPGQGLQFLFEYFSETQRNKGNFPGRFSGRQFSNSRSEMNVSTLELGDSALYLCASSFDGQGLNTEAFFGQGTRLTVV.

The V call is TRBV13, the J call TRBJ2-7; 11 nucleotides line up with TRBD1. There are 15 residues in the CDR3. Germline V gene data show CDR1 as PRHDT and CDR2 as FYEKMQ (reference sequence). V lost 5 bases to trimming and J lost 5 bases; unmatched junction nucleotides: 8. CDR3 nucleotides: TGTGCCAGCAGCACCCGGACAGGGGGCAGGGACGAGCAGTACTTC. It translates to CASSTRTGGRDEQYF.

The V and J genes are TRBV6-1 and TRBJ2-3, with 8 bases lining up with TRBD2. CDR1 is MNHNS, CDR2 SASEGT, per germline. The CDR3 runs to 15 residues. V was pared by 3 bases and J by 7 bases, with 9 bases of the junction left unmatched. For the CDR3, the DNA is TGTGCCAGCAGTGATGGCGGGGGGCTTAGGCATACGCAGTATTTT. Amino acids: CASSDGGGLRHTQYF.

The gene calls are TRBV5-1 and TRBJ1-4, with 11 bases identical to TRBD1. This CDR3 comprises 15 residues. Germline V gene data show CDR1 as SGHRS and CDR2 as YFSETQ. Trimming removed 1 base from V and 5 bases from J; junction bases left unmatched: 1. CDR3 bases: TGCGCCAGCAGCTTGAGGACAGGGGGCAATGAAAAACTGTTTTTT. The encoded protein is CASSLRTGGNEKLFF.

This clone was seen a handful of times. The chain's CDR3 is CASSLAAGLSSYEQYF. The CDR3 nucleotides read TGCGCCAGCAGCTTGGCCGCAGGCCTCAGCTCCTACGAGCAGTACTTC. The gene calls are TRBV5-1 and TRBJ2-7; D is unresolved. Germline assignment: CDR1 SGHRS and CDR2 YFSETQ. Trimming pared 0 bases from V and 0 bases from J, leaving 13 bases between. The CDR3 length is 16 residues.

CDR3 sequence (DNA): TGTGCCAGCAGCCCCAAGAATATGGGGCACTATGGCTACACCTTC. This encodes CASSPKNMGHYGYTF. V usage is TRBV5-4 and J usage is TRBJ1-2, with D tentatively TRBD1 (5 bases). V dropped 4 bases and J dropped 3 bases, with 16 bases sitting between them. The germline V gene has CDR1 SGHNT and CDR2 YYREEE (reference sequence). The CDR3 length is 15 residues.

The genes are TRBV18 and TRBJ2-7; D is perhaps TRBD1 (5 bases). V was clipped by 2 bases and J by 2 bases, with 16 bases between them. This CDR3 has 16 residues. The germline CDR1 and CDR2 sequences are KGHSH and LQKENI. This CDR3 is CASSPSGRAVAYEQYF. Here the CDR3 DNA reads TGTGCCAGCTCACCAAGTGGCAGGGCGGTAGCCTACGAGCAGTACTTC.

The genes are TRBV6-5 and TRBJ1-4, with 9 bases that match TRBD1. CDR3 length: 15 amino acids. Germline V lookup: CDR1 MNHEY, CDR2 SVGAGI. Germline trimming cut 0 bases from V and 7 bases from J; bases unmatched to any gene: 3. CDR3 in DNA: TGTGCCAGCAGTTACTCGGGACAGGGAACTGAAAAACTGTTTTTT. Amino acids: CASSYSGQGTEKLFF.

The CDR3 DNA reads TGTGCCAGCAGTTACTCCATCGCGGACACGAGTGGCTACACCTTC. Residues: CASSYSIADTSGYTF. This chain joins TRBV6-5 and TRBJ1-2; D possibly corresponds to TRBD1 (5 bases). The ends were cut back, 0 bases at V and 7 bases at J, with 15 bases in the middle. CDR3 length: 15 residues. Germline CDR1 and CDR2: MNHEY and SVGAGI.